The 17 T cell receptor beta chains below come from one sample, sequenced in a study of cytomegalovirus exposure and HLA in healthy donors. Vbeta (60) and Jbeta (13) primers were used in the PCR. The table came from immunoSEQ multiplex PCR; TCRdb's copy has only in-frame clones and leaves some out. The data hold 200,000 or so clones, with about 77% observed a single time. The sequencing input was PBMCs. These receptors came from a woman aged 30 to 39 in good health and CMV-seropositive.

The rearrangement joins TRBV4-3 to TRBJ1-2; no clear D gene. From germline, CDR1 is LGHNA and CDR2 YSLEER. Trimming stripped 1 base from V and 0 bases from J, with 9 bases between. This CDR3 is 15 amino acids long. The CDR3 sequence is CASSQVIAANYGYTF. The CDR3 DNA reads TGCGCCAGCAGCCAAGTTATCGCAGCTAACTATGGCTACACCTTC.

This chain links TRBV6-1 with TRBJ2-3, with D perhaps TRBD1 (6 bases). Trimming cost V 6 bases and J 6 bases, with 10 bases left between them. Per germline, CDR1 MNHNS and CDR2 SASEGT. CDR3 length: 12 amino acids. CDR3 DNA sequence: TGTGCCAGCAGACAGGGAGCGGATACGCAGTATTTT. Translated, it gives CASRQGADTQYF.

The V call is TRBV7-3, the J call TRBJ2-7; no clear D. The CDR3 has 10 residues. Germline V gene lookup returns CDR1 SGHTA and CDR2 FQGTGA. V was trimmed by 10 bases and J by 1 base, leaving 5 bases between them. Here the CDR3 reads CATQSYEQYF. The CDR3 coding sequence is TGTGCCACCCAGTCCTACGAGCAGTACTTC.

CDR3: CASSYSTGFSGNTIYF. DNA of the CDR3: TGTGCCAGCAGCTATTCTACAGGTTTCTCTGGAAACACCATATATTTT. The chain recombines TRBV5-4 with TRBJ1-3; the D gene is possibly TRBD1 (5 bases). CDR1 and CDR2 (germline): SGHNT, YYREEE (reference sequence). The CDR3 is 16 residues long. The V end was cut by 3 bases, the J end by 0 bases, with 13 bases between.

The chain uses TRBV6-5 and TRBJ2-5; no clear D gene. Germline CDR1 and CDR2: MNHEY and SVGAGI. The CDR3 consists of 14 residues. The V end lost 2 bases, the J end lost 1 base, and 8 bases lay between the germline ends. CDR3 in amino acids: CASSYKNSQETQYF. In DNA form, the CDR3 reads TGTGCCAGCAGTTACAAAAATAGCCAAGAGACCCAGTACTTC.

The gene calls are TRBV7-9 and TRBJ1-2; possible D gene TRBD1, 5 bases. Deletions cut 1 base from V and 2 bases from J, with 11 bases between. The germline V gene encodes CDR1 SEHNR and CDR2 FQNEAQ (reference sequence). This CDR3 has 15 amino acids. The chain's CDR3 is CASSLVQGGNYGYTF. The CDR3 DNA sequence: TGTGCCAGCAGCTTAGTTCAGGGAGGAAACTATGGCTACACCTTC.

This clone was counted a single time. The chain uses TRBV14 and TRBJ2-7; 7 bases agree with TRBD2. There are 14 residues in the CDR3. Germline-derived CDR1 and CDR2 are SGHDN and FVKESK. The trim removed 2 bases at V and 7 bases at J, leaving 8 bases unmatched. For the CDR3, the DNA is TGTGCCAGCAGCCAATTAGCGGGCGTGGGGGAGCAGTACTTC. This sequence encodes CASSQLAGVGEQYF.

The chain carries TRBV4-2 and TRBJ2-7; perhaps TRBD2 as D (5 bases). Germline loops: CDR1 LGHNA, CDR2 YNFKEQ. The CDR3 sequence is 15 residues long. Trimming left V 0 bases short and J 0 bases short, with 9 bases between. CDR3 DNA: TGTGCCAGCAGCCAAGAAGCGGACCTCTCCTACGAGCAGTACTTC. This gives the protein CASSQEADLSYEQYF.

This clone came up a few times. The genes are TRBV11-2 and TRBJ1-1; TRBD1 is a possible D gene (5 bases). Germline CDR1 reads SGHAT; CDR2 reads FQNNGV. This CDR3 region has 13 residues. V was clipped by 5 bases and J by 1 base, with 8 bases between them. The CDR3 DNA is TGTGCCAGCAGCCGTCAGGGGAACACTGAAGCTTTCTTT. It is translated as CASSRQGNTEAFF.

A few counts support this clone. The rearrangement uses TRBV4-3 and TRBJ2-5, with 10 positions matching TRBD2. This CDR3 has 19 residues. V gave up 0 bases and J gave up 0 bases; unmatched junction bases: 10. CDR1 LGHNA and CDR2 YSLEER come from the germline V gene. In DNA, the CDR3 is TGCGCCAGCAGCCAAGAATGGGCTAGCGGGGGCTTGTACCAAGAGACCCAGTACTTC. This encodes CASSQEWASGGLYQETQYF.

A single count supports this clone. The CDR3 nucleotides read TGTGCCAGCAGCCTTACAGGGAGTAGTAGGAACACTGAAGCTTTCTTT. It is translated as CASSLTGSSRNTEAFF. The rearrangement links TRBV7-2 to TRBJ1-1, with a weak D call TRBD1 (6 bases). The CDR3 contains 16 residues. V dropped 5 bases and J dropped 1 base, with 17 bases sitting between them. Germline CDR1 reads SGHTA; CDR2 reads FQGNSA.

The chain links TRBV27 to TRBJ2-7; D call uncertain. The CDR3 has 15 residues. CDR1 is MNHEY and CDR2 is SMNVEV in the germline V gene (reference sequence). The V end lost 1 base, the J end lost 2 bases, and 12 bases lay between the germline ends. The CDR3 region has the DNA TGTGCCAGCAGTTTATGGGCAAGTCTAACCTACGAGCAGTACTTC. Its protein is CASSLWASLTYEQYF.

Concerning this clone: This sample also contains other DNA sequences that code for the same CDR3. This chain connects TRBV28 to TRBJ1-2, with unresolved D. The length of the CDR3 is 12 residues. V lost 1 base to trimming and J lost 8 bases, with 8 bases between them. Looked up from germline, CDR1 is MDHEN and CDR2 is SYDVKM. This chain's CDR3 is CASSLSGYGYTF. The CDR3 coding sequence is TGTGCCAGCAGTTTATCGGGGTACGGCTACACCTTC.

J is TRBJ1-1 and V is TRBV5-1; tentative D call: TRBD1 (5 bases). The length of the CDR3 is 15 residues. Trimming removed 0 bases from V and 0 bases from J, with 9 bases in between. The germline V gene has CDR1 SGHRS and CDR2 YFSETQ. The CDR3 here is CASSLATGLNTEAFF. In DNA, the CDR3 is TGCGCCAGCAGCTTGGCCACAGGTTTGAACACTGAAGCTTTCTTT.

This chain links TRBV5-1 with TRBJ1-1, with 8 bases identical to TRBD1. CDR3 length equals 16 residues. Unmatched junction bases numbered 9, after V lost 0 bases and J lost 5 bases. The germline gives CDR1 SGHRS, CDR2 YFSETQ. In DNA, the CDR3 is TGCGCCAGCAGCTTGGGGACAGGGCAGAGAAGGACTGAAGCTTTCTTT. Encoded protein: CASSLGTGQRRTEAFF.

In this sample, this clone turned up once. The chain has TRBV6-5 and TRBJ1-2; D call uncertain. Germline V gene data show CDR1 as MNHEY and CDR2 as SVGAGI. This CDR3 comprises 13 residues. V lost 3 bases to trimming and J lost 8 bases, with 13 bases between them. CDR3 DNA: TGTGCCAGCAGTTATGCGTCCCGATTGGGCTACACCTTC. Protein: CASSYASRLGYTF.

The genes are TRBV6-5 and TRBJ2-1; 9 bases match TRBD2. V lost 0 bases, J lost 6 bases, and 3 bases stayed unmatched. Germline assignment: CDR1 MNHEY and CDR2 SVGAGI. This CDR3 is 15 amino acids long. CDR3 nucleotides: TGTGCCAGCAGTTACTCGCCTAGCGGGATCAATGAGCAGTTCTTC. As protein: CASSYSPSGINEQFF.